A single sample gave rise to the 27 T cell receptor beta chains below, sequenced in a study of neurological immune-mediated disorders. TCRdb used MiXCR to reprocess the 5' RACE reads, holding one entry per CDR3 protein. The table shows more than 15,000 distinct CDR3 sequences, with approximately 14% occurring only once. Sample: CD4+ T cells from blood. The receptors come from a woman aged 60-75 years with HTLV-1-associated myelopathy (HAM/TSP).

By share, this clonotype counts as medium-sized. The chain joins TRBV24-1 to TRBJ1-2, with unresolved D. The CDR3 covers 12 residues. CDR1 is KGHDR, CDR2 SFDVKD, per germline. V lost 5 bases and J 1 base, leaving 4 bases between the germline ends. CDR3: CATSGRNYGYTF. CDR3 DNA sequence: TGTGCCACCAGTGGTCGTAACTATGGCTACACCTTC.

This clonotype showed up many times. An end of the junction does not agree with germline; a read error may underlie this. This CDR3 is CASSPGTGGNQPQHF. In DNA, the CDR3 is TGTGCCAGCAGCCCCGGGACAGGGGGCAACCAGCCCCAGCATTTT. The J gene is TRBJ1-5, the V gene TRBV7-9, with 12 bases fitting TRBD1. The CDR3 totals 15 residues. The germline V gene encodes CDR1 SEHNR and CDR2 FQNEAQ (reference sequence).

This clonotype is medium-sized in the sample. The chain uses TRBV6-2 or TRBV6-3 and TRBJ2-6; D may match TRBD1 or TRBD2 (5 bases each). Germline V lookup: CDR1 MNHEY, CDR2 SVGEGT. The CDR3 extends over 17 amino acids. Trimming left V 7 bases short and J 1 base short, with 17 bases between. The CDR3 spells CASTTGTGVSGANVLTF. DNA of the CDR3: TGTGCCAGCACCACCGGGACCGGAGTTTCTGGGGCCAACGTCCTGACTTTC.

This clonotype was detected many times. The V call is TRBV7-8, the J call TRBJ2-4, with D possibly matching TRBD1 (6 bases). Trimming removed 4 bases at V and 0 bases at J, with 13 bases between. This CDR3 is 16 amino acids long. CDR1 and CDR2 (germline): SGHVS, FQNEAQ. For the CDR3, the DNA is TGTGCCAGCAGCTCCCACAGGGTTGGAGCCAAAAACATTCAGTACTTC. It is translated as CASSSHRVGAKNIQYF.

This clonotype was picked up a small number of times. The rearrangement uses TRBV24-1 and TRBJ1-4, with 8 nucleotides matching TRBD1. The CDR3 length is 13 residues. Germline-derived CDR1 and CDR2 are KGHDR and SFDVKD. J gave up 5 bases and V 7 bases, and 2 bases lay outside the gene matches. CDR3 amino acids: CATRQGGNEKLFF. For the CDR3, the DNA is TGTGCCACCAGACAGGGGGGCAATGAAAAACTGTTTTTT.

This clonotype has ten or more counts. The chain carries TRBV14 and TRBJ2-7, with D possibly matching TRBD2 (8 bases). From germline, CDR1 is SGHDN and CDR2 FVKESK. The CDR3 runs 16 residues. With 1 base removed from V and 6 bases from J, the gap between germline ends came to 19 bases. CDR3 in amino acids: CASSQGSPGGGVEQYF. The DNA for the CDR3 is TGTGCCAGCAGCCAAGGTTCCCCGGGAGGGGGCGTCGAGCAGTACTTC.

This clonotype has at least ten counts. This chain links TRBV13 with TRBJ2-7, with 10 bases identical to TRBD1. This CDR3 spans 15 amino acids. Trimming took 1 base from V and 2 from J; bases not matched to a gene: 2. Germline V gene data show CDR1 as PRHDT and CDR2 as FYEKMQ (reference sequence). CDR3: CASSLAGQGTYEQYF. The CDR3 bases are TGTGCCAGCAGCTTAGCGGGACAGGGGACCTACGAGCAGTACTTC.

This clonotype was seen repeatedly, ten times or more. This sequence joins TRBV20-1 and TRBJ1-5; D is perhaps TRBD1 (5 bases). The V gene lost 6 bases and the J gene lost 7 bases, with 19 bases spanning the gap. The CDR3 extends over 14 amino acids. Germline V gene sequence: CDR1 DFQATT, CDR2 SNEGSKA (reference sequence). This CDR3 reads CSAQGPRADQPQHF. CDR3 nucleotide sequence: TGCAGTGCCCAGGGCCCCCGAGCTGACCAGCCCCAGCATTTT.

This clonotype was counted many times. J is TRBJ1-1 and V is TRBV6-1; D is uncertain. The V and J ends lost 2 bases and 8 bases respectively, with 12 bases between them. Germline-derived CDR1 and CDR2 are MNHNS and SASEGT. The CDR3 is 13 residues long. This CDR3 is CASSERAAWEAFF. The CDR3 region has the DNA TGTGCCAGCAGTGAAAGGGCAGCCTGGGAAGCTTTCTTT.

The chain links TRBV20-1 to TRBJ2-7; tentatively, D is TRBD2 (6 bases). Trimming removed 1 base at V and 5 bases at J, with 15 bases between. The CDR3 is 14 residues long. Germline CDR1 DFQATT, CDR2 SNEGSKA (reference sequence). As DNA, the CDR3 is TGCAGTGCTAGAGGGGGAGGCGGCCTGGACGAGCAGTACTTC. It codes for CSARGGGGLDEQYF.

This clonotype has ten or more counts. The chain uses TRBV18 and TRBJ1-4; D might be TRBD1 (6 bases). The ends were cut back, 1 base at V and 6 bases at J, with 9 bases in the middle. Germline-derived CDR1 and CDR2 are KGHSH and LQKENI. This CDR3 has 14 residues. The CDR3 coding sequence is TGTGCCAGCTCACCACAACAGGGAGATGAAAAACTGTTTTTT. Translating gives CASSPQQGDEKLFF.

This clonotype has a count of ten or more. CDR3 sequence (DNA): TGCGCCAGCAGCCGTGGCTTACAGGGGAACACTGAAGCTTTCTTT. Encoded protein: CASSRGLQGNTEAFF. The chain combines TRBV4-3 with TRBJ1-1, with D possibly being TRBD1 (6 bases). Germline CDR1 is LGHNA and CDR2 is YSLEER. Trimming removed 4 bases from V and 1 base from J, with 13 bases in between. This CDR3 has 15 residues.

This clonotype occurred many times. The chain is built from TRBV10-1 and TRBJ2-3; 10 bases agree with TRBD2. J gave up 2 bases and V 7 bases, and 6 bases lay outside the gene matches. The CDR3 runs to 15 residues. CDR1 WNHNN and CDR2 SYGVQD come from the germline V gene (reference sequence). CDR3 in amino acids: CASNLTSGITDTQYF. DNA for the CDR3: TGCGCCAGCAACCTCACTAGCGGGATCACAGATACGCAGTATTTT.

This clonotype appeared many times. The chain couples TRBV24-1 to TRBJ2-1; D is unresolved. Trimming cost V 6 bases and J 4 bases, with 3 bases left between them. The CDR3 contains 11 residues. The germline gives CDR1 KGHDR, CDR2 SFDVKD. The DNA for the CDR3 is TGTGCCACCAGTCGGTACAATGAGCAGTTCTTC. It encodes CATSRYNEQFF.

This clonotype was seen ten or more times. CDR3 amino acids: CASSPVGQGSFGNTIYF. DNA of the CDR3: TGTGCCAGCTCACCTGTAGGACAGGGTTCGTTTGGAAACACCATATATTTT. The V call is TRBV18, the J call TRBJ1-3, with 8 bases identical to TRBD1. Trimming cost V 3 bases and J 3 bases; bases outside gene matches: 10. Per germline, CDR1 KGHSH and CDR2 LQKENI. This CDR3 region has 17 residues.

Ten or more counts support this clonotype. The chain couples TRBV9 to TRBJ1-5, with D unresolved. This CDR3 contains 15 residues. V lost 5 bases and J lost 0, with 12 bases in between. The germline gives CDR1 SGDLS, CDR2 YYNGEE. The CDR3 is CASSESGHSNQPQHF. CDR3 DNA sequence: TGTGCCAGCAGTGAGAGTGGTCATAGCAATCAGCCCCAGCATTTT.

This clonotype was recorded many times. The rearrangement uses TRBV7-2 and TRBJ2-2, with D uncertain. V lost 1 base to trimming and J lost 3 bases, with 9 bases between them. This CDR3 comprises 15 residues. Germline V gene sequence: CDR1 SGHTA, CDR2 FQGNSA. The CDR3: CASSLGSGDTGELFF. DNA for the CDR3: TGTGCCAGCAGCTTAGGGTCTGGGGACACCGGGGAGCTGTTTTTT.

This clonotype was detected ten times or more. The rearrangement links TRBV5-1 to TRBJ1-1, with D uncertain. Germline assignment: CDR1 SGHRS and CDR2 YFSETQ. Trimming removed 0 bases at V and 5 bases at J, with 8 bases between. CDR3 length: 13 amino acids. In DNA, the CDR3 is TGCGCCAGCAGCTTGGCCCGGCAAACTGAAGCTTTCTTT. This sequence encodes CASSLARQTEAFF. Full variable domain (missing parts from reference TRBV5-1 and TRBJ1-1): KAGVTQTPRYLIKTRGQQVTLSCSPISGHRSVSWYQQTPGQGLQFLFEYFSETQRNKGNFPGRFSGRQFSNSRSEMNVSTLELGDSALYLCASSLARQTEAFFGQGTRLTVV.

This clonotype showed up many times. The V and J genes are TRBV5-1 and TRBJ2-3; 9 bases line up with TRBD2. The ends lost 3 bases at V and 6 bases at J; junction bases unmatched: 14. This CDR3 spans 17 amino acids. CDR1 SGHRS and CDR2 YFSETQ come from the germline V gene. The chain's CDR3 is CASSSPVGSGRFDTQYF. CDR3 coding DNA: TGCGCCAGCAGCTCCCCGGTAGGAAGCGGGAGGTTTGATACGCAGTATTTT.

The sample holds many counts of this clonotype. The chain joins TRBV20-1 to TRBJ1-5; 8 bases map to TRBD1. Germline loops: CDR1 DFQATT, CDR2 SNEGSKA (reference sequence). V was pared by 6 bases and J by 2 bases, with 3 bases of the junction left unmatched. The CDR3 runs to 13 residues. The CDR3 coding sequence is TGCAGTGCAACGGACAGGGGCAATCAGCCCCAGCATTTT. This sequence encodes CSATDRGNQPQHF.

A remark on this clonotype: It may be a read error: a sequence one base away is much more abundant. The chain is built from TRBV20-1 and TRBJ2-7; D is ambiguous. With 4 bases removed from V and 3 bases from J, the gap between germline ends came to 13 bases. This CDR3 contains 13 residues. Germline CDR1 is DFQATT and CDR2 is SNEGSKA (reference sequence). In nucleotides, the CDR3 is TGCAGTGCTATGGCCCATAGGGACTACGAGCAGTACTTC. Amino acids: CSAMAHRDYEQYF.

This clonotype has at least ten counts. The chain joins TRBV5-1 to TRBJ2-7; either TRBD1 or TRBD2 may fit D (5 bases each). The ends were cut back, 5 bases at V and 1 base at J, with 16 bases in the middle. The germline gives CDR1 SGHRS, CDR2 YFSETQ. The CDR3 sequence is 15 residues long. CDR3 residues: CASSRGVYPSYEQYF. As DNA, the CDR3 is TGCGCCAGCAGTCGAGGGGTCTACCCTTCCTACGAGCAGTACTTC.

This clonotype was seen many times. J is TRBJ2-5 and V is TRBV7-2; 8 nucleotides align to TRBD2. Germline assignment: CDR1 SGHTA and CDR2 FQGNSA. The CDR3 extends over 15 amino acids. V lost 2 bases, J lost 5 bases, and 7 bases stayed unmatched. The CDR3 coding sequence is TGTGCCAGCAGCTTAAGGTTGTCTAGCGGGGAGACCCAGTACTTC. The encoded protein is CASSLRLSSGETQYF.

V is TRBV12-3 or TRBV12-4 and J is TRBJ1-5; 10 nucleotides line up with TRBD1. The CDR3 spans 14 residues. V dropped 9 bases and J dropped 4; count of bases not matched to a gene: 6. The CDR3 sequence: CARRGTGANQPQHF. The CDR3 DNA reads TGTGCCAGAAGAGGGACAGGGGCGAATCAGCCCCAGCATTTT.

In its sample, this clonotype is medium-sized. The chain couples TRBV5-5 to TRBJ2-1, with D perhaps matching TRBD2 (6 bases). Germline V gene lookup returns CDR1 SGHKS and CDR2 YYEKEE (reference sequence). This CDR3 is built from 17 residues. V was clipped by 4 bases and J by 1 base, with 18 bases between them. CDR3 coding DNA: TGTGCCAGCAGCCCTTTTCCGGGACTGCAATCCTACAATGAGCAGTTCTTC. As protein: CASSPFPGLQSYNEQFF. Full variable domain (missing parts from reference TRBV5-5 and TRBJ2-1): DAGVTQSPTHLIKTRGQQVTLRCSPISGHKSVSWYQQVLGQGPQFIFQYYEKEERGRGNFPDRFSARQFPNYSSELNVNALLLGDSALYLCASSPFPGLQSYNEQFFGPGTRLTVL.

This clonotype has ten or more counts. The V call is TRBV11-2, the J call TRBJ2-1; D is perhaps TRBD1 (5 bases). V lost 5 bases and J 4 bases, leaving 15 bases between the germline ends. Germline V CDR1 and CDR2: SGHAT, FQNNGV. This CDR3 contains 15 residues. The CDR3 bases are TGTGCCAGCAGCCCCACAGGTGGTTCTTACAATGAGCAGTTCTTC. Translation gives CASSPTGGSYNEQFF.

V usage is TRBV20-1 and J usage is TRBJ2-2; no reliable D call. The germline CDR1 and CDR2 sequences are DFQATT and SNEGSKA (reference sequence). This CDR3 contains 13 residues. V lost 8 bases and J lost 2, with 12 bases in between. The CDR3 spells CSSSVRNTGELFF. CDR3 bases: TGCAGTTCCTCGGTCAGAAACACCGGGGAGCTGTTTTTT.